Below, one T cell receptor (beta chain) is given with its context. Its antigen is still unknown. The record originates from a study of cytomegalovirus exposure and HLA in healthy donors. CDR1 SNHLY and CDR2 FYNNEI come from the germline V gene. Trimming left V 9 bases short and J 2 bases short, with 19 bases between. The CDR3 is 15 amino acids. Overall study results and limits: The study reported that TCR beta sequences accurately predicted HLA-A and HLA-B alleles in most subjects. When analyzed later, the rates of TCR association showed variation by HLA locus, with DRB1 the most and HLA-C the fewest.

Use of 60 Vbeta and 13 Jbeta primers characterized the PCR. The assay was immunoSEQ multiplex PCR, and TCRdb's table has in-frame clones only and misses some. Of approximately 150,000 clones in the sample, around 80% were seen once. The TCR comes from a male donor in good health and CMV-seronegative. Material for sequencing was PBMCs. The chain couples TRBV2 to TRBJ1-1, with D perhaps TRBD1 (6 bases). CDR3 loop: CASRTDTTSNTEAFF. As DNA, the CDR3 is TGTGCCAGTAGGACAGACACTACATCAAACACTGAAGCTTTCTTT.